A single sample gave rise to the 29 T cell receptor beta chains below, sequenced in a study of shared clonotypes between healthy human individuals. Method: immunoSEQ multiplex PCR; TCRdb's copy keeps in-frame clones and lacks some. This table has around 720,000 clones, 60% to 75% appearing once. The specimen sequenced was memory CD4+ T cells sorted from blood. This sample's subset: CD45RA-negative fraction. These receptors were taken from a woman in her twenties or thirties in good health.

This chain connects TRBV25-1 to TRBJ1-1, with D possibly being TRBD1 (6 bases). CDR3 length equals 13 residues. The germline CDR1 and CDR2 sequences are MGHDK and SYGVNS. The ends were cut back, 5 bases at V and 1 base at J, with 8 bases in the middle. The CDR3 protein is CASSKGGNTEAFF. CDR3 bases: TGTGCCAGCAGTAAAGGGGGGAACACTGAAGCTTTCTTT.

The chain is built from TRBV5-1 and TRBJ2-1; D gene unclear. Trimming stripped 3 bases from V and 4 bases from J, with 5 bases between. The CDR3 is 12 residues long. The germline CDR1 and CDR2 sequences are SGHRS and YFSETQ. The CDR3: CASSSRYNEQFF. CDR3 DNA sequence: TGCGCCAGCAGCTCCAGATACAATGAGCAGTTCTTC.

The rearrangement uses TRBV5-4 and TRBJ2-5; weak D call: TRBD1 (6 bases). Germline values: CDR1 SGHNT, CDR2 YYREEE (reference sequence). This CDR3 has 14 amino acids. V lost 1 base, J lost 4 bases, and 11 bases lay in between. CDR3 loop: CASSLRGKGETQYF. As DNA, the CDR3 is TGTGCCAGCAGCTTGAGGGGGAAGGGAGAGACCCAGTACTTC.

For this clone: This same CDR3 is encoded by further DNA sequences in the sample. The rearrangement joins TRBV10-1 to TRBJ1-5, with D possibly being TRBD1 (5 bases). The CDR3 totals 13 residues. The germline V and J ends were trimmed by 0 bases and 5 bases, with 5 bases remaining between them. Germline CDR1 is WNHNN and CDR2 is SYGVQD (reference sequence). The CDR3 protein is CASSESGDQPQHF. CDR3 in DNA: TGCGCCAGCAGTGAGTCGGGGGATCAGCCCCAGCATTTT.

The rearrangement uses TRBV11-3 and TRBJ1-1; D remains unclear. The CDR3 totals 14 residues. The V gene lost 4 bases and the J gene lost 1 base, with 10 bases spanning the gap. From germline, CDR1 is SGHNT and CDR2 YENEEA. The CDR3 DNA follows: TGTGCCAGCAGCTCGGAAGGAAAGAACACTGAAGCTTTCTTT. Its translation: CASSSEGKNTEAFF.

The gene calls are TRBV19 and TRBJ1-5; maybe TRBD1 (6 bases). The CDR3 runs to 16 residues. The germline V gene has CDR1 LNHDA and CDR2 SQIVND (reference sequence). The germline V and J ends were trimmed by 1 base and 4 bases, with 14 bases remaining between them. The CDR3 reads CASSIAGQQNNQPQHF. The CDR3 bases are TGTGCCAGTAGTATAGCAGGACAGCAGAATAATCAGCCCCAGCATTTT.

The chain uses TRBV10-3 and TRBJ1-1; D is ambiguous. Germline CDR1 is ENHRY and CDR2 is SYGVKD. Deletions cut 2 bases from V and 4 bases from J, with 26 bases between. The CDR3 is 19 residues long. The CDR3 protein is CAISEGYEVQAGLGTEAFF. In DNA form, the CDR3 reads TGTGCCATCAGTGAGGGCTACGAGGTGCAGGCTGGCCTAGGCACTGAAGCTTTCTTT.

The rearrangement uses TRBV11-2 and TRBJ1-6; unclear D gene. The germline V gene has CDR1 SGHAT and CDR2 FQNNGV. The CDR3 is 12 residues long. Between the trimmed V and J ends, which lost 4 bases and 10 bases, there was a span of 8 bases. CDR3 bases: TGTGCCAGCAGCTACCCCCCCTCACCCCTCCACTTT. Its protein product is CASSYPPSPLHF.

The chain uses TRBV19 and TRBJ1-1; D gene unclear. This CDR3 is built from 13 residues. Germline-derived CDR1 and CDR2 are LNHDA and SQIVND (reference sequence). V lost 1 base, J lost 1 base, and 4 bases lay in between. CDR3 nucleotide sequence: TGTGCCAGTAGTATAGTGCCGAACACTGAAGCTTTCTTT. Its translation is CASSIVPNTEAFF.

Ten or more counts support this clone. CDR3 sequence: CSALESGVYNEQFF. In DNA form, the CDR3 reads TGCAGCGCGTTGGAGTCAGGGGTATACAATGAGCAGTTCTTC. The V call is TRBV29-1, the J call TRBJ2-1; possible D gene TRBD1, 6 bases. CDR1 and CDR2 from the germline V gene are SQVTM and ANQGSEA. V dropped 7 bases and J dropped 4 bases, with 17 bases sitting between them. The CDR3 has 14 residues.

V gene TRBV19 combines with J gene TRBJ2-7, with TRBD1 matching over 7 bases. V was clipped by 8 bases and J by 5 bases; unmatched bases: 12. The CDR3 is 14 amino acids. Germline CDR1 reads LNHDA; CDR2 reads SQIVND (reference sequence). The CDR3 loop reads CASGPGQNVHEQYF. CDR3 nucleotides: TGTGCCAGTGGGCCGGGACAGAACGTCCACGAGCAGTACTTC.

The sample holds many counts of this clone. This sequence joins TRBV14 and TRBJ2-7; D remains unclear. Germline assignment: CDR1 SGHDN and CDR2 FVKESK. V was trimmed by 2 bases and J by 6 bases, leaving 11 bases between them. CDR3 length equals 13 residues. The chain's CDR3 is CASSQRQVGEQYF. CDR3 coding DNA: TGTGCCAGCAGCCAACGGCAAGTCGGCGAGCAGTACTTC.

V gene TRBV11-2 combines with J gene TRBJ2-5; D not resolved. This CDR3 region has 13 residues. The V gene's germline CDR1 is SGHAT and CDR2 FQNNGV. V lost 5 bases and J lost 12, with 19 bases in between. The CDR3 spells CASSITQVGSKYF. The DNA for the CDR3 is TGTGCCAGCAGCATCACTCAGGTCGGCTCGAAGTACTTC. Supplemented by reference TRBV11-2 and TRBJ2-5, the full variable domain reads EAGVAQSPRYKIIEKRQSVAFWCNPISGHATLYWYQQILGQGPKLLIQFQNNGVVDDSQLPKDRFSAERLKGVDSTLKIQPAKLEDSAVYLCASSITQVGSKYFGPGTRLLVL.

The V and J genes are TRBV5-6 and TRBJ2-5; 8 nucleotides agree with TRBD2. The germline gives CDR1 SGHDT, CDR2 YYEEEE. V dropped 4 bases and J dropped 3; count of bases not matched to a gene: 11. This CDR3 is 16 amino acids long. CDR3 DNA: TGTGCCAGCAGCCCCTTGCGGGGGGCGTCGGAAGAGACCCAGTACTTC. Translation gives CASSPLRGASEETQYF.

The CDR3 DNA sequence: TGTGCCAGTAGTTCCCGTTGGGACAATGAGCAGTTCTTC. Its protein is CASSSRWDNEQFF. The chain links TRBV19 to TRBJ2-1; D is unclear. Germline lookup yields CDR1 LNHDA and CDR2 SQIVND (reference sequence). Trimming removed 5 bases from V and 5 bases from J, with 10 bases in between. This CDR3 contains 13 residues. Using reference TRBV19 and TRBJ2-1 for the parts outside the CDR3, the full variable domain is DGGITQSPKYLFRKEGQNVTLSCEQNLNHDAMYWYRQDPGQGLRLIYYSQIVNDFQKGDIAEGYSVSREKKESFPLTVTSAQKNPTAFYLCASSSRWDNEQFFGPGTRLTVL.

V usage is TRBV6-4 and J usage is TRBJ2-1; no clear D. Germline values: CDR1 MRHNA, CDR2 SNTAGT. The CDR3 is 14 amino acids. V was pared by 2 bases and J by 6 bases, with 11 bases between. CDR3 nucleotides: TGTGCCAGCAGTGACAGGGTTTCCGGCAATGAGCAGTTCTTC. It codes for CASSDRVSGNEQFF.

This chain connects TRBV25-1 to TRBJ1-5; D unclear. Per the germline V gene, CDR1 is MGHDK and CDR2 is SYGVNS. The CDR3 sequence is 14 residues long. V shed 6 bases and J shed 2 bases, with 11 bases lying between them. The CDR3 DNA reads as TGTGCCAGCAGGGGTTCGGAGGGCAATCAGCCCCAGCATTTT. Translated: CASRGSEGNQPQHF.

This clone is a singleton in its sample. The genes are TRBV7-8 and TRBJ1-1; perhaps TRBD1 as D (6 bases). There are 14 residues in the CDR3. Deletions cut 1 base from V and 4 bases from J, with 10 bases between. Per germline, CDR1 SGHVS and CDR2 FQNEAQ. CDR3 protein: CASSLEWGPTEAFF. In nucleotides, the CDR3 is TGTGCCAGCAGCTTAGAATGGGGGCCCACTGAAGCTTTCTTT.

About this clone: The same CDR3 also results from other DNA sequences found in this sample. The CDR3 spells CASSLVGARNQPQHF. As DNA, the CDR3 is TGTGCCAGCAGTTTAGTGGGCGCCCGGAATCAGCCCCAGCATTTT. The chain uses TRBV28 and TRBJ1-5, with unresolved D. The CDR3 contains 15 residues. Per the germline V gene, CDR1 is MDHEN and CDR2 is SYDVKM. Trimming took 2 bases from V and 4 from J, leaving 12 bases between them.

This CDR3 is CASSPPGRGDQPQHF. DNA of the CDR3: TGTGCCAGCTCACCACCGGGGAGGGGTGATCAGCCCCAGCATTTT. V is TRBV18 and J is TRBJ1-5; TRBD1 is a possible D gene (5 bases). Germline V gene sequence: CDR1 KGHSH, CDR2 LQKENI. This CDR3 comprises 15 residues. The V end was cut by 0 bases, the J end by 5 bases, with 11 bases between.

This chain joins TRBV30 and TRBJ2-5, with 8 bases identical to TRBD1. The ends lost 2 bases at V and 1 base at J; junction bases unmatched: 3. Germline V lookup: CDR1 GTSNPN, CDR2 SVGIG (reference sequence). This CDR3 region has 14 residues. This CDR3 reads CAWSSGQGQETQYF. The CDR3 DNA is TGTGCCTGGAGTTCTGGACAGGGCCAAGAGACCCAGTACTTC.

There are a few counts of this clone. V usage is TRBV6-6 and J usage is TRBJ1-1, with D possibly TRBD1 on 6 matching bases. CDR1 is MNHNY and CDR2 is SVGAGI in the germline V gene (reference sequence). The CDR3 sequence is 12 residues long. Trimming cost V 6 bases and J 8 bases, with 13 bases left between them. CDR3 sequence: CASRADRHEAFF. The CDR3 nucleotides read TGTGCCAGCAGAGCGGACAGACACGAAGCTTTCTTT.

The chain employs TRBV28 and TRBJ2-5; perhaps D is TRBD1 or TRBD2 (6 bases each). V lost 3 bases, J lost 5 bases, and 22 bases lay in between. Germline V gene lookup returns CDR1 MDHEN and CDR2 SYDVKM. The CDR3 has 17 residues. The CDR3 nucleotides read TGTGCCAGCAGTTTCTTCCTCTCGGGGGCGCCGAGTGAGACCCAGTACTTC. Its translation: CASSFFLSGAPSETQYF.

The rearrangement links TRBV28 to TRBJ1-4, with D possibly matching TRBD1 (5 bases). V lost 4 bases and J 7 bases, leaving 13 bases between the germline ends. The CDR3 is 14 residues long. Germline CDR1 reads MDHEN; CDR2 reads SYDVKM. The CDR3 DNA reads TGTGCCAGCAGTTCCGGCGGGGGGAGTGAAAAACTGTTTTTT. It encodes CASSSGGGSEKLFF.

This clone came up a few times. The rearrangement joins TRBV6-1 to TRBJ1-3, with 7 positions matching TRBD1. J was trimmed by 0 bases and V by 4 bases; bases with no gene match: 3. The germline V gene encodes CDR1 MNHNS and CDR2 SASEGT. This CDR3 spans 15 amino acids. DNA of the CDR3: TGTGCCAGCAGTGGACAGGGACGCTCTGGAAACACCATATATTTT. Encoded protein: CASSGQGRSGNTIYF.

The V gene is TRBV6-5, the J gene TRBJ2-1; D gene uncertain. CDR1 MNHEY and CDR2 SVGAGI come from the germline V gene. This CDR3 is built from 15 residues. V was cut by 0 bases and J by 0 bases, with 6 bases left in between. The CDR3 DNA reads as TGTGCCAGCAGTTACTCCCATCGCTCCTACAATGAGCAGTTCTTC. Translated: CASSYSHRSYNEQFF.

The DNA for the CDR3 is TGCAGTGCTGACCCGTTTGATGAGCAGTTCTTC. Translation: CSADPFDEQFF. The rearrangement links TRBV20-1 to TRBJ2-1; D uncertain. Trimming removed 5 bases from V and 8 bases from J, with 10 bases in between. This CDR3 is 11 amino acids long. Germline lookup yields CDR1 DFQATT and CDR2 SNEGSKA (reference sequence).

The CDR3 loop reads CASSPKGLYTDTQYF. The CDR3 region has the DNA TGTGCCAGCAGTCCCAAGGGACTTTACACAGATACGCAGTATTTT. V gene TRBV27 combines with J gene TRBJ2-3; perhaps TRBD2 as D (6 bases). Trimming stripped 5 bases from V and 2 bases from J, with 14 bases between. Germline V gene lookup returns CDR1 MNHEY and CDR2 SMNVEV (reference sequence). The CDR3 extends over 15 amino acids.

The chain links TRBV5-4 to TRBJ2-2; possibly TRBD1 for D (5 bases). The CDR3 runs 16 residues. V lost 0 bases and J 0 bases, leaving 9 bases between the germline ends. Germline-derived CDR1 and CDR2 are SGHNT and YYREEE (reference sequence). The CDR3 DNA is TGTGCCAGCAGCTTGGGGGGCGGCGCGAACACCGGGGAGCTGTTTTTT. Translation gives CASSLGGGANTGELFF.